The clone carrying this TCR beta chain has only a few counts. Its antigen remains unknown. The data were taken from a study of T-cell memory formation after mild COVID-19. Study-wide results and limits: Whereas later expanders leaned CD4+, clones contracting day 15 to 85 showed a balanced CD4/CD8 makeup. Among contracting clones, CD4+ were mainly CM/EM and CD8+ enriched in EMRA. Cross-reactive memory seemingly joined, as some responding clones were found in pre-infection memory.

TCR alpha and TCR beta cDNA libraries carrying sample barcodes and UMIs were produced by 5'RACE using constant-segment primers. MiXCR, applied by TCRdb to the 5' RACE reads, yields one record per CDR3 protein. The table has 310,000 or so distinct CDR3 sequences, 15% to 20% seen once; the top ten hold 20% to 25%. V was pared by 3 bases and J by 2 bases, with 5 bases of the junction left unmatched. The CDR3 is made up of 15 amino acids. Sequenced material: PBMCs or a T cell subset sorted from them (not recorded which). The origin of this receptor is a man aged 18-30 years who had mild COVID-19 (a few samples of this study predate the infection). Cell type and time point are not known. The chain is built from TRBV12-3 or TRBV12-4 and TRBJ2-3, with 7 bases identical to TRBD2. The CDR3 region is CASSFSSGYTDTQYF. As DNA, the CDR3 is TGTGCCAGCAGTTTCTCTAGCGGATACACAGATACGCAGTATTTT.